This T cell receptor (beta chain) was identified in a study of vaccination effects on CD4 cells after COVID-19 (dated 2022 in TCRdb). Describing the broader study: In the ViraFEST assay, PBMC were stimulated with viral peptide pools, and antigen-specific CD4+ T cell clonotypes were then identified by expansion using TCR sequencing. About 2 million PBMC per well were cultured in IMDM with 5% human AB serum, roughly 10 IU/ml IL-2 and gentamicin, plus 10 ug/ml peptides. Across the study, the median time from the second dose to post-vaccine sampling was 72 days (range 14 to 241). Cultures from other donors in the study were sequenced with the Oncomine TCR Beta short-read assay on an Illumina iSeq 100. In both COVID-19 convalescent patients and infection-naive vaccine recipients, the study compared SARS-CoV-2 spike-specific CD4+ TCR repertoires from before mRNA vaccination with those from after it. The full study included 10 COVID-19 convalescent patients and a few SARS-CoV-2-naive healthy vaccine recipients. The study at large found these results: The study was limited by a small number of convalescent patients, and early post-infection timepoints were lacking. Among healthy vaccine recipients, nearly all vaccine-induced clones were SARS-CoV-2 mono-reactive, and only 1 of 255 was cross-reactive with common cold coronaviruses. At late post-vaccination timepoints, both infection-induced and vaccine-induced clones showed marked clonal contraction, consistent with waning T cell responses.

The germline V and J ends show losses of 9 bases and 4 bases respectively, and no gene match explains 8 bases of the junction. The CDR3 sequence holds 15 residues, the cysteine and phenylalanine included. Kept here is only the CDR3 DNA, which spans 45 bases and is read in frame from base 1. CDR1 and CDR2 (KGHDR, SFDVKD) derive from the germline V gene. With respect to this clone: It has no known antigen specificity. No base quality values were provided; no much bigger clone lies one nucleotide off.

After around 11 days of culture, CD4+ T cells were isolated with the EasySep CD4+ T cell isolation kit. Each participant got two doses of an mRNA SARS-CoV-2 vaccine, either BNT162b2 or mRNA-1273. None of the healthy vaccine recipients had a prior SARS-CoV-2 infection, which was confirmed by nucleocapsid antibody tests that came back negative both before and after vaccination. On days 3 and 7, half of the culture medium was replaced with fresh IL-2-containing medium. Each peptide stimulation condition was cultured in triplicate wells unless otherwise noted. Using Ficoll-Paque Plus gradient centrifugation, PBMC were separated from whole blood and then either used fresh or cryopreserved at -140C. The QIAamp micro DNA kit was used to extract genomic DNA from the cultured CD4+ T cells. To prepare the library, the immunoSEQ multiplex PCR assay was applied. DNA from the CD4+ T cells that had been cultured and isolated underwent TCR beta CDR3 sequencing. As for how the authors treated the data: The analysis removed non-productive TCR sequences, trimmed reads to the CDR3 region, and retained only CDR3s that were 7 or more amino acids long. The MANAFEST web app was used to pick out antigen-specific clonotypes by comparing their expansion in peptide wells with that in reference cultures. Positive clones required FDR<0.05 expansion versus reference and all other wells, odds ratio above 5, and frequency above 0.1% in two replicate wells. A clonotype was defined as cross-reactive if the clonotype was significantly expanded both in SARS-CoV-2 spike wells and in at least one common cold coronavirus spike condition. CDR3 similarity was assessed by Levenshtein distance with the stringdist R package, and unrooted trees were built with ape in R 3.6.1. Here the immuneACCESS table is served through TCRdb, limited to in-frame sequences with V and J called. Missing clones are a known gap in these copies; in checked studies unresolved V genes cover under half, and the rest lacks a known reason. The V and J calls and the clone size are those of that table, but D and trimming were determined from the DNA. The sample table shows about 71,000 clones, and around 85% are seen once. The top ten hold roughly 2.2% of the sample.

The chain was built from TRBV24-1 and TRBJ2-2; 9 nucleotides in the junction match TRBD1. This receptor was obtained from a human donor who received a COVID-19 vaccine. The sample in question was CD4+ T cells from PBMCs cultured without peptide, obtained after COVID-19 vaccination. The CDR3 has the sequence CATGSGTGTTGELFF. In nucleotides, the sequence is TGTGCCACCGGTTCCGGGACAGGGACCACCGGGGAGCTGTTTTTT.